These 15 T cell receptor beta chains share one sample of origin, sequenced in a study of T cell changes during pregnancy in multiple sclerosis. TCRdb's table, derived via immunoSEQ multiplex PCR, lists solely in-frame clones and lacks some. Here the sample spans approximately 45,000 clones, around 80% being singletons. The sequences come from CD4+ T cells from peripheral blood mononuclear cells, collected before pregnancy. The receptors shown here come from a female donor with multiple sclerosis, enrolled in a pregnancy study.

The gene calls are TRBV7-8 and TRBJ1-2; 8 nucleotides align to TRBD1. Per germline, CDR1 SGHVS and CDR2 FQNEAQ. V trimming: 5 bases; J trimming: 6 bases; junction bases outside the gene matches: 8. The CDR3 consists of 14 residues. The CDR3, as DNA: TGTGCCAGCAGCAGATCGGACAGGGCACATGGCTACACCTTC. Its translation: CASSRSDRAHGYTF.

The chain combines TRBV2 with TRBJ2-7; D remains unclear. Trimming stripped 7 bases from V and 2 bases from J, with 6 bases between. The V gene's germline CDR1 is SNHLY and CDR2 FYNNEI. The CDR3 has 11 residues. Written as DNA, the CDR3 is TGTGCCAGCACCCTTACCTACGAGCAGTACTTC. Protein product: CASTLTYEQYF.

The CDR3 coding sequence is TGTGCCAGCAGTGTTTTCGGGGGTGAAGGGTCCGGGGAGCTGTTTTTT. Amino acids: CASSVFGGEGSGELFF. The J gene is TRBJ2-2, the V gene TRBV6-1, with TRBD2 as a possible D gene (6 bases). The germline V gene encodes CDR1 MNHNS and CDR2 SASEGT. The CDR3 length is 16 residues. Trimming pared 4 bases from V and 6 bases from J, leaving 18 bases between.

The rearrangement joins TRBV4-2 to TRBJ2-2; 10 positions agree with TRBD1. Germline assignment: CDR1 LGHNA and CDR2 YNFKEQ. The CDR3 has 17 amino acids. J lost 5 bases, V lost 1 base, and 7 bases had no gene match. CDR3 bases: TGTGCCAGCAGCCAAGTCGTAGGGACAGGGGAGACCGGGGAGCTGTTTTTT. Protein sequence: CASSQVVGTGETGELFF.

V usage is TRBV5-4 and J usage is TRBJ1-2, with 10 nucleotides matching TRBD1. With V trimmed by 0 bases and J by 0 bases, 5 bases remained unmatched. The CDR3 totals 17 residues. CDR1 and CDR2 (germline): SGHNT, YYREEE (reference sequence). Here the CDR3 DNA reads TGTGCCAGCAGCTTGGCGACAGGGGGCCCCCCTAACTATGGCTACACCTTC. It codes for CASSLATGGPPNYGYTF.

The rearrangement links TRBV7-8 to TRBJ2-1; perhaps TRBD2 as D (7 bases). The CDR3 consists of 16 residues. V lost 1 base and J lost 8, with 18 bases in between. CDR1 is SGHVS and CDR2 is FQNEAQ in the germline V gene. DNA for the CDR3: TGTGCCAGCAGCTTAGATAGGGGGGAGGGCCAGCATGAGCAGTTCTTC. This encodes CASSLDRGEGQHEQFF.

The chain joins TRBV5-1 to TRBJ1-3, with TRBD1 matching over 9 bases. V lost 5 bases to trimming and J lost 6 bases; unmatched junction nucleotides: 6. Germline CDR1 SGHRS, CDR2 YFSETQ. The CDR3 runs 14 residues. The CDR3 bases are TGCGCCAGCAGTATAGGGGACAGGGCAAACACCATATATTTT. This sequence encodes CASSIGDRANTIYF.

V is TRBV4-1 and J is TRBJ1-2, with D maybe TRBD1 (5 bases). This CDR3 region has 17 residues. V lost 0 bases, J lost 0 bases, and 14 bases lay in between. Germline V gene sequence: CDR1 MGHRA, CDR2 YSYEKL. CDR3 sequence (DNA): TGCGCCAGCAGCCAAGATCGGTGGGCAGGGACTAACTATGGCTACACCTTC. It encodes CASSQDRWAGTNYGYTF.

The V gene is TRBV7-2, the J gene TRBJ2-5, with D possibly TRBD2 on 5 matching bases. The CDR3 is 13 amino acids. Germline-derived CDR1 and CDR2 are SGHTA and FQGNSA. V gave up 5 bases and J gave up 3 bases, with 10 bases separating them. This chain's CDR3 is CASSTTREETQYF. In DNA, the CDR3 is TGTGCCAGCAGCACAACTAGGGAAGAGACCCAGTACTTC.

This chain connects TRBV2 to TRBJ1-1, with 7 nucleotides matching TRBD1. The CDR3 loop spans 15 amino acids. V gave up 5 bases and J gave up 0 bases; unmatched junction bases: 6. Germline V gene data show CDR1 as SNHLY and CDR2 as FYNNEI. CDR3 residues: CASSLDRALNTEAFF. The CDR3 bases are TGTGCCAGCAGTTTAGACAGGGCCCTGAACACTGAAGCTTTCTTT.

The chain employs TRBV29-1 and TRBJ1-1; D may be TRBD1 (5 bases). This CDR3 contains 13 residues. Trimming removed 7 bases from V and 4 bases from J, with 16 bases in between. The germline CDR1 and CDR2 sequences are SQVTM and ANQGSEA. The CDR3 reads CSACLQGGTEAFF. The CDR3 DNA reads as TGCAGCGCGTGTCTCCAGGGAGGCACTGAAGCTTTCTTT.

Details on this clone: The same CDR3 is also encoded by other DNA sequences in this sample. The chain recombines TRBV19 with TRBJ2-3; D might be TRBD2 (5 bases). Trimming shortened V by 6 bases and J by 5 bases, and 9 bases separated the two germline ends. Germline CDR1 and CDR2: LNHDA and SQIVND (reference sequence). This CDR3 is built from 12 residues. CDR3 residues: CASRLAGDTQYF. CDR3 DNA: TGTGCCAGTAGGCTAGCAGGAGATACGCAGTATTTT.

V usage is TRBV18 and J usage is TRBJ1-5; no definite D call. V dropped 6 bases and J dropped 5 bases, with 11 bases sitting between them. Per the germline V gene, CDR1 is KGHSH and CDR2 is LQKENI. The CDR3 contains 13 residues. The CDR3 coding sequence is TGTGCCAGCTCGTTAACCTCGGATCAGCCCCAGCATTTT. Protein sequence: CASSLTSDQPQHF.

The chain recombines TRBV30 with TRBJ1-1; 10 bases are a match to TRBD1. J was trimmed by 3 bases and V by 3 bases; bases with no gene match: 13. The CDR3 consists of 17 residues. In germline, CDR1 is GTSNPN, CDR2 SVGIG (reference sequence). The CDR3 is CAWSVDRTGGTDTEAFF. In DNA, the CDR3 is TGTGCCTGGAGCGTAGACCGGACAGGGGGTACCGACACTGAAGCTTTCTTT.

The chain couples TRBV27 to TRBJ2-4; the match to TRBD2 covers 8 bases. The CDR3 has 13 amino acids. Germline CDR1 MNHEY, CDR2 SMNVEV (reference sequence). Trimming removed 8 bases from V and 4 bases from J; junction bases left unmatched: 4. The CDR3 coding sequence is TGTGCCAGCCGGGAGGGACCTAAAAACATTCAGTACTTC. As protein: CASREGPKNIQYF.